This T cell receptor beta chain was sequenced for a study of PD-1 blockade in classical Hodgkin lymphoma. Study outcomes and limitations: CD4+ TCR diversity, unlike CD8+, rose significantly by C4D1. Lower baseline TCR diversity marked trial partial responders and progressors. Possible causes of repertoire differences, disease activity or prior therapy, remain undefined.

Details on this clone: Its specificity is unknown.

Time point described: cycle 4 day 1 (C4D1), after less than seven weeks of nivolumab. Relapse was seen in all patients after autologous stem cell transplantation, and brentuximab vedotin exposure was variable. CD4+ T cells were purified from thawed PBMCs by negative selection. Some clones are missing from TCRdb's copy, which holds only in-frame ones; the method was immunoSEQ multiplex PCR. The sample consists of fewer than 35,000 clones, about 88% of them appearing once. The germline gives CDR1 MDHEN, CDR2 SYDVKM. CDR3 length: 14 residues. The source is a human donor with classical Hodgkin lymphoma. The rearrangement joins TRBV28 to TRBJ2-5, with D possibly matching TRBD1 (5 bases). The last part of the DNA fits TRBJ2-7 better; the J call may be wrong. The source was CD4+ T cells from blood, collected before the fourth cycle of nivolumab. CDR3 sequence: CASSATQGPHEQYF. The CDR3 nucleotides read TGTGCCAGCAGTGCCACTCAGGGCCCCCACGAGCAGTACTTC.